A selection of T cell receptor beta chains follows, all from one sample in a study of beta chain features in type 1 diabetes. Using immunoSEQ multiplex PCR, the repertoire was profiled, and TCRdb retains in-frame clones only, with some absent. The sample yields some 900,000 clones, roughly 17% seen once. Material: naive CD4+ T cells from blood. The receptors come from a woman younger than 30 in good health. Both conserved end residues are part of each CDR3. D genes are given only for firm matches. Not all rows give a size; the values are once, few, many and, for expanded clones, a class.

size,J,V,D,DNA,CDR3
NA,TRBJ2-2,TRBV7-3,NA,TGTGCCAGCAGCTTATACAGGGCCGGGGAGCTGTTTTTT,CASSLYRAGELFF
NA,TRBJ2-7,TRBV7-2,TRBD1,TGTGCCAGCAGCTTAGAGAGGGGGCGGTACGAGCAGTACTTC,CASSLERGRYEQYF
NA,TRBJ1-5,TRBV28,NA,TGTGCCAGCAACCCTCTGGGACAGCCCCAGCATTTT,CASNPLGQPQHF
few,TRBJ1-1,TRBV5-1,NA,TGCGCCAGCAGCTTGGATGGCAGCTACACTGAAGCTTTCTTT,CASSLDGSYTEAFF
NA,TRBJ1-4,TRBV6-6,NA,TGTGCCAGCAGCCCACGGCGTTCCCTGCCCGAAAAACTGTTTTTT,CASSPRRSLPEKLFF
NA,TRBJ2-1,TRBV7-3,NA,TGTGCCAGCAGCTCGACGGGACTCAATAATGAGCAGTTCTTC,CASSSTGLNNEQFF
NA,TRBJ1-5,TRBV5-1,NA,TGCGCCAGCAGCTTGGCCTGGCGGACACGGCCAAGAGACGAGGGCAATCAGCCCCAGCATTTT,CASSLAWRTRPRDEGNQPQHF
NA,TRBJ2-7,TRBV19,TRBD1,TGTGCCAGTACCCTGGACAGGTGGTCCTACGAGCAGTACTTC,CASTLDRWSYEQYF
NA,TRBJ2-5,TRBV7-9,TRBD1,TGTGCCAGCAGCTTAGAGACAGGGTTGGGCGAGACCCAGTACTTC,CASSLETGLGETQYF
few,TRBJ2-2,TRBV7-2,NA,TGTGCCAGCAGCCGCCCTCGGCAGGCCGGGGAGCTGTTTTTT,CASSRPRQAGELFF
few,TRBJ2-1,TRBV19,NA,TGTGCCAGTGCGGACTCCTACAATGAGCAGTTCTTC,CASADSYNEQFF
few,TRBJ2-7,TRBV11-2,TRBD2,TGTGCCAGCAGCTTAGAGCTAGCGGGAGCCTACGAGCAGTACTTC,CASSLELAGAYEQYF
NA,TRBJ2-1,TRBV30,TRBD1,TGTGCCTGGACGTTCCAGGGGGTATGGACCAATGAGCAGTTCTTC,CAWTFQGVWTNEQFF
NA,TRBJ2-7,TRBV18,NA,TGTGCCAGTGTGGGCGATTCAACCTACGAGCAGTACTTC,CASVGDSTYEQYF
NA,TRBJ2-1,TRBV15,TRBD2,TGTGCCACCAGCAGAACTAGCGGGAACGGAAATGAGCAGTTCTTC,CATSRTSGNGNEQFF
NA,TRBJ2-1,TRBV5-1,NA,TGCGCCAGCAGCTTGGCCCGGGACTTCTACAATGAGCAGTTCTTC,CASSLARDFYNEQFF
NA,TRBJ2-3,TRBV18,TRBD2,TGTGCCAGCTCCCGGCGGGACGCGGGGGCAGATACGCAGTATTTT,CASSRRDAGADTQYF
few,TRBJ1-6,TRBV6-6,TRBD1,TGTGCCAGCAGTCTACCGGGACAGCTAAATTCACCCCTCCACTTT,CASSLPGQLNSPLHF
NA,TRBJ2-7,TRBV11-2,TRBD1,TGTGCCAGCAGTCGGGACAGGGGTTGGTACGAGCAGTACTTC,CASSRDRGWYEQYF
NA,TRBJ2-2,TRBV19,NA,TGTGCCAGTAGTATTACGTGGGACACCGGGGAGCTGTTTTTT,CASSITWDTGELFF
NA,TRBJ2-3,TRBV7-2,NA,TGTGCCAGCTCCGAGAGTAGCGGCACAGATACGCAGTATTTT,CASSESSGTDTQYF
few,TRBJ1-1,TRBV7-2,TRBD1,TGTGCCAGCACTCAGATGGACAGGCCCCGCATGAACACTGAAGCTTTCTTT,CASTQMDRPRMNTEAFF
NA,TRBJ2-1,TRBV5-1,TRBD2,TGCGCCAGCAGCTTGTCGACTAGCCTTAGCTCCTACAATGAGCAGTTCTTC,CASSLSTSLSSYNEQFF
few,TRBJ2-1,TRBV5-1,TRBD2,TGTGCCAGCAGCCTGGGACTAGGGCGGATCTTC,CASSLGLGRIF
NA,TRBJ2-5,TRBV5-5,NA,TGTGCCAGCAGCTTGTCACAAGAGACCCAGTACTTC,CASSLSQETQYF
NA,TRBJ2-1,TRBV7-2,NA,TGTGCCAGCACCTTAAGACTAGAGCAGTTCTTC,CASTLRLEQFF
few,TRBJ2-1,TRBV18,NA,TGTGCCAGCTCACCCTTCCCTGATTCCTACAATGAGCAGTTCTTC,CASSPFPDSYNEQFF
few,TRBJ2-1,TRBV18,NA,TGTGCCAGCTCACCTCGGCAGGGTTCCTACAATGAGCAGTTCTTC,CASSPRQGSYNEQFF
NA,TRBJ2-7,TRBV20-1,NA,TGCAGTGCTAGAAGGAGGGGCGAGCAGTACTTC,CSARRRGEQYF
few,TRBJ2-1,TRBV27,NA,TGTGCCAGCAGAAAGGGACTTAAGAATGAGCAGTTCTTC,CASRKGLKNEQFF
NA,TRBJ1-5,TRBV2,TRBD1,TGTGCCAGCAAACTGGACAGGGGGGATCAGCCCCAGCATTTT,CASKLDRGDQPQHF
NA,TRBJ2-1,TRBV28,NA,TGTGCCAGCAGCCTACATGCCTTGGGTAGTAATGAGCAGTTCTTC,CASSLHALGSNEQFF
few,TRBJ2-7,TRBV6-5,NA,TGTGCCAGCAGTTCGACAGGTATCCCCGAGCAGTACTTC,CASSSTGIPEQYF
few,TRBJ2-5,TRBV28,NA,TGTGCCAGCAGTCTCTCGGCCTGGGGTCAGGAGACCCAGTACTTC,CASSLSAWGQETQYF
few,TRBJ2-3,TRBV5-5,NA,TGTGCCAGCAGCTTGGTGGTCTCCGGCGATACGCAGTATTTT,CASSLVVSGDTQYF
NA,TRBJ1-1,TRBV2,TRBD1,TGTGCCAGCAGCGAGCCCCTCCGACAGGGGAACACTGAAGCTTTCTTT,CASSEPLRQGNTEAFF
NA,TRBJ1-1,TRBV7-9,NA,TGTGCCAGCAGCCCGGACGGGACCATGAACACTGAAGCTTTCTTT,CASSPDGTMNTEAFF
NA,TRBJ2-7,TRBV18,TRBD2,TGTGCCAGCTCACCACCGTCTAGCGGGAGGGTAGGGCAGTACTTC,CASSPPSSGRVGQYF
few,TRBJ2-7,TRBV29-1,TRBD2,TGCAGCGTTGAGGGACTAGCGGACTCCTACGAGCAGTACTTC,CSVEGLADSYEQYF
NA,TRBJ1-3,TRBV25-1,NA,TGTGCCAGCAGCACCGGCCGAACTGGAAACACCATATATTTT,CASSTGRTGNTIYF